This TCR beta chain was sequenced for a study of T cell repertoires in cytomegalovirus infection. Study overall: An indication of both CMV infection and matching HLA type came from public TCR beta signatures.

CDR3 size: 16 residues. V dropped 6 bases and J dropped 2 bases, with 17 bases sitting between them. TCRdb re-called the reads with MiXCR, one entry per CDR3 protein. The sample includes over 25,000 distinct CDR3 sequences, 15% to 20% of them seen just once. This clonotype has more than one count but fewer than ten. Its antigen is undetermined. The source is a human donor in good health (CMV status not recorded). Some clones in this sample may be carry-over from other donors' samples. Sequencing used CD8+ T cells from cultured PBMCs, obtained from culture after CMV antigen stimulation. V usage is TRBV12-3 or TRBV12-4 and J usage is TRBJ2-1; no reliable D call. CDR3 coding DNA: TGTGCCAGCAGCCACCCGGAGAAGGACCCCTACAATGAGCAGTTCTTC. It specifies CASSHPEKDPYNEQFF.